These T cell receptor beta chains were read from a single sample in a study of OX40 agonist ivuxolimab in advanced cancers. Profiled with immunoSEQ multiplex PCR; TCRdb holds only in-frame clones, not every one. The table includes about 100,000 clones, roughly 90% detected once. Sequenced material: CD4+ or CD8+ T cells sorted from blood, taken in a trial of the OX40 agonist ivuxolimab. These receptors originate from an adult with an advanced solid tumor such as melanoma, head and neck, liver or kidney cancer. Both conserved end residues are part of each CDR3. Fields, in order: D gene, V gene, J gene, clone size, CDR3 DNA, CDR3 protein. D genes are given only for firm matches. Some rows have no size entry. The others give once, few or many, or a class for an expanded clone.

d_call: -
v_call: TRBV5-1
j_call: TRBJ2-5
clone_size: -
cdr3_nt: TGCGCCAGCAGCTTCGGGGCGCAGGAGACCCAGTACTTC
cdr3_aa: CASSFGAQETQYF

d_call: -
v_call: TRBV4-3
j_call: TRBJ1-4
clone_size: -
cdr3_nt: TGCGCCAGCAGCAACCGACTGTCTAATAATGAAAAACTGTTTTTT
cdr3_aa: CASSNRLSNNEKLFF

d_call: -
v_call: TRBV15
j_call: TRBJ1-2
clone_size: -
cdr3_nt: TGTGCCACCAGCAGAGCTAATGGCTATGGCTACACCTTC
cdr3_aa: CATSRANGYGYTF

d_call: -
v_call: TRBV5-3
j_call: TRBJ2-5
clone_size: -
cdr3_nt: TGTGCCAGAAGCCGTGGGGCAAGCCAAGAGACCCAGTACTTC
cdr3_aa: CARSRGASQETQYF

d_call: TRBD1
v_call: TRBV7-9
j_call: TRBJ2-7
clone_size: -
cdr3_nt: TGTGCCAGCAGCCCGGGACAGGGCGATTACGAGCAGTACTTC
cdr3_aa: CASSPGQGDYEQYF

d_call: TRBD1
v_call: TRBV5-1
j_call: TRBJ2-5
clone_size: -
cdr3_nt: TGCGCCAGCAGACAGGACAGGGGAGAGACCCAGTACTTC
cdr3_aa: CASRQDRGETQYF

d_call: -
v_call: TRBV2
j_call: TRBJ1-4
clone_size: few
cdr3_nt: TGTGCCAGCAGTCCTCCCACAGCAACTAATGAAAAACTGTTTTTT
cdr3_aa: CASSPPTATNEKLFF

d_call: -
v_call: TRBV9
j_call: TRBJ2-5
clone_size: -
cdr3_nt: TGTGCCAGCAGCGACGGCCCAAAGGGGACCCAGTACTTC
cdr3_aa: CASSDGPKGTQYF

d_call: TRBD1
v_call: TRBV5-4
j_call: TRBJ2-7
clone_size: -
cdr3_nt: TGTGCCAGCAGCTTGCTCCGGGACAGGCCCTACGAGCAGTACTTC
cdr3_aa: CASSLLRDRPYEQYF

d_call: -
v_call: TRBV29-1
j_call: TRBJ2-7
clone_size: -
cdr3_nt: TGCAGCGTTGGGGGGGGCGGGAGCTCCTACGAGCAGTACTTC
cdr3_aa: CSVGGGGSSYEQYF

d_call: -
v_call: TRBV7-8
j_call: TRBJ1-5
clone_size: few
cdr3_nt: TGTGCAGGAGGTAGCAATCAGCCCCAGCATTTT
cdr3_aa: CAGGSNQPQHF

d_call: -
v_call: TRBV6-1
j_call: TRBJ2-1
clone_size: -
cdr3_nt: TGTGCCAGCATCCCAACAGGGGGGGAGAATGAGCAGTTCTTC
cdr3_aa: CASIPTGGENEQFF

d_call: TRBD1
v_call: TRBV7-2
j_call: TRBJ1-2
clone_size: -
cdr3_nt: TGTGCCAGCAGCTTGGGACAGGGTTACGGCTACACCTTC
cdr3_aa: CASSLGQGYGYTF

d_call: -
v_call: TRBV5-4
j_call: TRBJ1-1
clone_size: -
cdr3_nt: TGTGCCAGCAGCCCCCCACGTCGGAACACTGAAGCTTTCTTT
cdr3_aa: CASSPPRRNTEAFF

d_call: TRBD2
v_call: TRBV7-2
j_call: TRBJ2-5
clone_size: -
cdr3_nt: TGTGCCAGCAGCTTAGGGCTAGCGGGGGCGGAAGAGACCCAGTACTTC
cdr3_aa: CASSLGLAGAEETQYF

d_call: -
v_call: TRBV7-2
j_call: TRBJ2-3
clone_size: -
cdr3_nt: TGTGCCAGCAGCTTAGCGCCGGGGACCACAGATACGCAGTATTTT
cdr3_aa: CASSLAPGTTDTQYF

d_call: -
v_call: TRBV15
j_call: TRBJ1-4
clone_size: -
cdr3_nt: TGTGCCACCAGCAGAGATCTGGGGTGGGATGAAAAACTGTTTTTT
cdr3_aa: CATSRDLGWDEKLFF

d_call: -
v_call: TRBV7-2
j_call: TRBJ2-4
clone_size: -
cdr3_nt: TGTGCCAGCAGCTCCCGGGACACGACGGCCAAAAACATTCAGTACTTC
cdr3_aa: CASSSRDTTAKNIQYF

d_call: TRBD1
v_call: TRBV28
j_call: TRBJ1-4
clone_size: -
cdr3_nt: TGTGCCAGCAGATGGACAGGGGGTGGAGAAAAACTGTTTTTT
cdr3_aa: CASRWTGGGEKLFF

d_call: TRBD1
v_call: TRBV4-1
j_call: TRBJ2-7
clone_size: -
cdr3_nt: TGCGCCAGCAGTCGCCCGGGACAGTATTCCTACGAGCAGTACTTC
cdr3_aa: CASSRPGQYSYEQYF

d_call: TRBD1
v_call: TRBV28
j_call: TRBJ1-5
clone_size: -
cdr3_nt: TGTGCCAGCAGTTTAGCCGGGACAGGGGGGGGTCAGCCCCAGCATTTT
cdr3_aa: CASSLAGTGGGQPQHF

d_call: -
v_call: TRBV18
j_call: TRBJ1-3
clone_size: -
cdr3_nt: TGTGCCAGCTCCCCGGGACGCAGCTCTGGAAACACCATATATTTT
cdr3_aa: CASSPGRSSGNTIYF

d_call: TRBD1
v_call: TRBV5-4
j_call: TRBJ1-2
clone_size: once
cdr3_nt: TGTGCCAGCAGCCCGGGACAGGGGGCGTTTTATGGCTACACCTTC
cdr3_aa: CASSPGQGAFYGYTF

d_call: -
v_call: TRBV6-1
j_call: TRBJ1-5
clone_size: -
cdr3_nt: TGTGCCAGCAGGATCGGGCCCCCGGTGAATCAGCCCCAGCATTTT
cdr3_aa: CASRIGPPVNQPQHF

d_call: -
v_call: TRBV7-2
j_call: TRBJ2-3
clone_size: -
cdr3_nt: TGTGCCAGCAGCTTAGGGGGGAGGCCAGATACGCAGTATTTT
cdr3_aa: CASSLGGRPDTQYF

d_call: TRBD2
v_call: TRBV28
j_call: TRBJ2-7
clone_size: -
cdr3_nt: TGTGCCAGCAGTTTAAGCGGGGCTATCTACGAGCAGTACTTC
cdr3_aa: CASSLSGAIYEQYF

d_call: -
v_call: TRBV7-8
j_call: TRBJ2-2
clone_size: -
cdr3_nt: TGTGCCAGCAGCTTATGGGGTCTAGCTTCCACCGGGGAGCTGTTTTTT
cdr3_aa: CASSLWGLASTGELFF

d_call: -
v_call: TRBV7-3
j_call: TRBJ2-4
clone_size: -
cdr3_nt: TGTGCCAGCAGCTTAGGCGCCAAAAACATTCAGTACTTC
cdr3_aa: CASSLGAKNIQYF

d_call: TRBD1
v_call: TRBV6-1
j_call: TRBJ2-6
clone_size: -
cdr3_nt: TGTGCCAGCAGAACAGGGGGCTCTGGGGCCAACGTCCTGACTTTC
cdr3_aa: CASRTGGSGANVLTF

d_call: -
v_call: TRBV6-5
j_call: TRBJ1-1
clone_size: -
cdr3_nt: TGTGCCAGCAGGGGTTGGAACACTGAAGCTTTCTTT
cdr3_aa: CASRGWNTEAFF

d_call: TRBD1
v_call: TRBV7-9
j_call: TRBJ1-5
clone_size: few
cdr3_nt: TGTGCCAGCAGCTCGGGACAGGTCAATCAGCCCCAGCATTTT
cdr3_aa: CASSSGQVNQPQHF

d_call: TRBD2
v_call: TRBV25-1
j_call: TRBJ2-1
clone_size: -
cdr3_nt: TGTGCCAGCAATCTAGCGGGAGCGGGTGAGCAGTTCTTC
cdr3_aa: CASNLAGAGEQFF

d_call: -
v_call: TRBV9
j_call: TRBJ1-1
clone_size: -
cdr3_nt: TGTGCCAGCAGCGTAGCGGACACTGAAGCTTTCTTT
cdr3_aa: CASSVADTEAFF

d_call: -
v_call: TRBV9
j_call: TRBJ2-6
clone_size: once
cdr3_nt: TGTGCCAGCAGCGTGCGACTCCTCTCTGGGGCCAACGTCCTGACTTTC
cdr3_aa: CASSVRLLSGANVLTF

d_call: -
v_call: TRBV28
j_call: TRBJ2-7
clone_size: -
cdr3_nt: TGTGCCAGCAGACAGGGTATCTACGAGCAGTACTTC
cdr3_aa: CASRQGIYEQYF

d_call: -
v_call: TRBV28
j_call: TRBJ2-3
clone_size: -
cdr3_nt: TGTGCCAGCAGTCCGTCCCGAAGCACGGGCACAGATACGCAGTATTTT
cdr3_aa: CASSPSRSTGTDTQYF

d_call: -
v_call: TRBV5-1
j_call: TRBJ2-7
clone_size: -
cdr3_nt: TGCGCCAGCAGCTTTACCGGGACACCAACCTACGAGCAGTACTTC
cdr3_aa: CASSFTGTPTYEQYF

d_call: -
v_call: TRBV19
j_call: TRBJ1-5
clone_size: -
cdr3_nt: TGTGCCAGTAGTATAGAGTACGATCAGCCCCAGCATTTT
cdr3_aa: CASSIEYDQPQHF

d_call: TRBD2
v_call: TRBV7-2
j_call: TRBJ2-7
clone_size: few
cdr3_nt: TGTGCCAGCAGCTTAAAGTCAGCGGGAGTCGGCGAGCAGTACTTC
cdr3_aa: CASSLKSAGVGEQYF

d_call: -
v_call: TRBV11-3
j_call: TRBJ2-4
clone_size: -
cdr3_nt: TGTGCCAGCAGTCCCCCCAGAGAAGCCAAAAACATTCAGTACTTC
cdr3_aa: CASSPPREAKNIQYF

d_call: TRBD2
v_call: TRBV2
j_call: TRBJ2-1
clone_size: -
cdr3_nt: TGTGCCAGCGGCTCCGGGACTAGCGGGAGGGCCTACAATGAGCAGTTCTTC
cdr3_aa: CASGSGTSGRAYNEQFF

d_call: TRBD2
v_call: TRBV7-3
j_call: TRBJ2-1
clone_size: -
cdr3_nt: TGTGCCAGCAGCTCCCCCGGACTAGCGGGAGCCCGCCACGTCGTCTCTGAGCAGTTCTTC
cdr3_aa: CASSSPGLAGARHVVSEQFF

d_call: -
v_call: TRBV28
j_call: TRBJ2-1
clone_size: -
cdr3_nt: TGTGCCAGCAGCCGTCCCGGGGGACACCTCAATGAGCAGTTCTTC
cdr3_aa: CASSRPGGHLNEQFF

d_call: -
v_call: TRBV28
j_call: TRBJ1-5
clone_size: -
cdr3_nt: TGTGCCAGCAGTCAAACAGGGTTGAAGTATAGCAATCAGCCCCAGCATTTT
cdr3_aa: CASSQTGLKYSNQPQHF

d_call: TRBD2
v_call: TRBV11-1
j_call: TRBJ2-1
clone_size: -
cdr3_nt: TGTGCCAGCAGCTTTCGGCTAGCGGGAGGGTATGAGCAGTTCTTC
cdr3_aa: CASSFRLAGGYEQFF

d_call: -
v_call: TRBV15
j_call: TRBJ1-4
clone_size: -
cdr3_nt: TGTGCCACCAGCAGAGAGAGGGCGCGAGAAAAACTGTTTTTT
cdr3_aa: CATSRERAREKLFF

d_call: -
v_call: TRBV5-1
j_call: TRBJ2-2
clone_size: -
cdr3_nt: TGCGCCAGCAGCTGGGGCGCGTCGAACACCGGGGAGCTGTTTTTT
cdr3_aa: CASSWGASNTGELFF

d_call: -
v_call: TRBV19
j_call: TRBJ2-3
clone_size: few
cdr3_nt: TGTGCCAGTAGTAGCTCTCGGCGCCGCACAGATACGCAGTATTTT
cdr3_aa: CASSSSRRRTDTQYF

d_call: -
v_call: TRBV12-1
j_call: TRBJ1-2
clone_size: -
cdr3_nt: TGTGCCAGCAGCTTCCACTGGGACAGCGTACATGGCTACACCTTC
cdr3_aa: CASSFHWDSVHGYTF

d_call: -
v_call: TRBV7-9
j_call: TRBJ1-1
clone_size: medium-sized
cdr3_nt: TGTGCCAGCAGCCCCTCCCGAGGAGCTTTCTTT
cdr3_aa: CASSPSRGAFF

d_call: -
v_call: TRBV7-9
j_call: TRBJ1-6
clone_size: -
cdr3_nt: TGTGCCAGCAGCTTAGAGGATTCACCCCTCCACTTT
cdr3_aa: CASSLEDSPLHF

d_call: -
v_call: TRBV6-1
j_call: TRBJ2-7
clone_size: -
cdr3_nt: TGTGCCAGCAGTGCTGGCTTAGCAGGCGAGCAGTACTTC
cdr3_aa: CASSAGLAGEQYF

d_call: -
v_call: TRBV6-6
j_call: TRBJ1-5
clone_size: once
cdr3_nt: TGTGCCAGCGGCCCGAGAGGCTATCAGCCCCAGCATTTT
cdr3_aa: CASGPRGYQPQHF

d_call: -
v_call: TRBV9
j_call: TRBJ1-5
clone_size: few
cdr3_nt: TGTGCCAGCAGCGCACTCGACGGTCTTAGCAATCAGCCCCAGCATTTT
cdr3_aa: CASSALDGLSNQPQHF